This entry lists 31 T cell receptor beta chains sequenced from one sample in a study of human T cells and chemical hapten exposure. Via MiXCR, TCRdb re-called the RACE reads, giving one row per CDR3 protein. The table includes about 380,000 distinct CDR3 sequences, 5.1% detected once. Time point indicated: pre-sensitization, week 0. Documented treatment: therapeutic diphenylcyclopropenone sensitization with weekly scalp DPC. Material: whole blood, obtained in connection with sensitization to the hapten diphenylcyclopropenone (DPC). The source is a woman between 50 and 59 years old with alopecia areata. Some clones in this sample may be carry-over from other donors' samples.

This clonotype was seen at least ten times. The V call is TRBV15, the J call TRBJ2-3; D not resolved. Looked up from germline, CDR1 is LNHNV and CDR2 is YYDKDF (reference sequence). The CDR3 has 11 residues. The V end lost 3 bases, the J end lost 6 bases, and 4 bases lay between the germline ends. CDR3 DNA: TGTGCCACCAGCAGTGTCGATACGCAGTATTTT. Translating gives CATSSVDTQYF.

The table lists this clonotype with a few counts. The chain combines TRBV7-2 with TRBJ1-4, with D maybe TRBD1 (6 bases). This CDR3 is 14 amino acids long. The V and J ends lost 2 bases and 5 bases respectively, with 9 bases between them. Germline V CDR1 and CDR2: SGHTA, FQGNSA. The CDR3 loop reads CASSLTGKNEKLFF. CDR3 bases: TGTGCCAGCAGCTTAACAGGGAAAAATGAAAAACTGTTTTTT.

This clonotype has at least ten counts. This chain links TRBV15 with TRBJ2-1; TRBD2 aligns across 14 bases. The CDR3 loop spans 19 amino acids. Trimming removed 1 base from V and 0 bases from J; junction bases left unmatched: 5. Germline V gene data show CDR1 as LNHNV and CDR2 as YYDKDF (reference sequence). The CDR3 spells CATSRVTSGGVSSYNEQFF. The CDR3 coding sequence is TGTGCCACCAGCAGAGTGACTAGCGGGGGGGTTAGCTCCTACAATGAGCAGTTCTTC.

This clonotype was seen a handful of times. The rearrangement joins TRBV19 to TRBJ1-5; 10 bases fit TRBD1. Looked up from germline, CDR1 is LNHDA and CDR2 is SQIVND (reference sequence). After removal of 3 bases from V and 16 bases from J, the junction contained 21 bases not matched to a gene. The CDR3 spans 17 residues. CDR3 loop: CASSIHHPGTGALLGHF. CDR3 in DNA: TGTGCCAGTAGTATCCATCATCCCGGGACAGGGGCCCTCCTCGGTCATTTT.

This clonotype was counted many times. The conserved closing phenylalanine or tryptophan is absent in this CDR3, likely reflecting a read error. No DNA is shown, since the ends of the CDR3 on it are uncertain; the CDR3 is the one TCRdb lists. The chain uses TRBV27 and TRBJ1-1; whether TRBD1, the table's D call, matches the DNA was not checked. With termini counted, the CDR3 has 11 amino acids. Germline CDR1 and CDR2: MNHEY and SMNVEV (reference sequence). The chain's CDR3 is CASRSSTECNG.

This clonotype was counted only a few times. CDR3 bases: TGTGCCAGCAGCTTGGTAGACGCGCGCGAGTATGGCTACACCTTC. This gives the protein CASSLVDAREYGYTF. The chain recombines TRBV5-6 with TRBJ1-2; D uncertain. The length of the CDR3 is 15 residues. In germline, CDR1 is SGHDT, CDR2 YYEEEE. Trimming removed 0 bases from V and 5 bases from J, with 14 bases in between.

About this clonotype: A much larger clonotype is one base distant, so this may be a read error. The chain couples TRBV9 to TRBJ2-3, with D perhaps TRBD2 (5 bases). Germline V CDR1 and CDR2: SGDLS, YYNGEE. The CDR3 consists of 16 residues. V lost 0 bases, J lost 1 base, and 12 bases lay in between. The CDR3 region has the DNA TGTGCCAGCAGCGTAGAAGGGCGGGTCGGCACAGATACGCAGTATTTT. Amino acid sequence: CASSVEGRVGTDTQYF.

This clonotype has a handful of counts. J is TRBJ1-5 and V is TRBV27; TRBD1 might be the D (5 bases). This CDR3 is built from 15 residues. V was clipped by 6 bases and J by 0 bases, with 12 bases between them. Germline V gene sequence: CDR1 MNHEY, CDR2 SMNVEV (reference sequence). The CDR3 DNA reads TGTGCCAGCAGCGGGGTTGGGGGTAGCAATCAGCCCCAGCATTTT. This translates into CASSGVGGSNQPQHF.

This clonotype was detected ten times or more. The chain recombines TRBV29-1 with TRBJ1-5, with D perhaps TRBD1 (5 bases). Trimming left V 5 bases short and J 6 bases short, with 17 bases between. CDR3 length equals 14 residues. Germline CDR1 and CDR2: SQVTM and ANQGSEA. CDR3 region: CSVKGQGPGQPQHF. The CDR3 DNA sequence: TGCAGCGTTAAAGGGCAGGGACCCGGTCAGCCCCAGCATTTT.

The chain is built from TRBV6-5 and TRBJ1-5, with D unclear. The CDR3 totals 14 residues. The germline V gene has CDR1 MNHEY and CDR2 SVGAGI. V was trimmed by 0 bases and J by 7 bases, leaving 10 bases between them. The CDR3 DNA reads TGTGCCAGCAGTTACTCGTCGGGCAGGCAGCCCCAGCATTTT. Translation gives CASSYSSGRQPQHF.

This clonotype was seen repeatedly, ten times or more. This rearrangement joins TRBV12-3 or TRBV12-4 to TRBJ1-1; D call uncertain. V dropped 3 bases and J dropped 0 bases, with 14 bases sitting between them. The CDR3 sequence is 16 residues long. The CDR3 here is CASSFGGRIMNTEAFF. The CDR3 DNA follows: TGTGCCAGCAGTTTCGGAGGCCGGATCATGAACACTGAAGCTTTCTTT.

V is TRBV6-6 and J is TRBJ2-7, with D tentatively TRBD2 (5 bases). V lost 3 bases and J 5 bases, leaving 14 bases between the germline ends. This CDR3 comprises 14 residues. Germline-derived CDR1 and CDR2 are MNHNY and SVGAGI (reference sequence). The DNA of the CDR3 is TGTGCCAGCAGTTATCTCGGGGTTTCCAACGAGCAGTACTTC. Translated: CASSYLGVSNEQYF.

This clonotype was seen ten or more times. CDR3 nucleotide sequence: TGTGCCAGCAAGCCAAGACTAGGTGCGGCAGATACGCAGTATTTT. Translated, it gives CASKPRLGAADTQYF. The chain links TRBV2 to TRBJ2-3; possibly TRBD2 for D (6 bases). The CDR3 totals 15 residues. Germline CDR1 SNHLY, CDR2 FYNNEI. Trimming pared 7 bases from V and 4 bases from J, leaving 18 bases between.

This clonotype came up a few times. V is TRBV6-5 and J is TRBJ2-7, with D perhaps matching TRBD1 or TRBD2 (6 bases each). Trimming left V 7 bases short and J 7 bases short, with 20 bases between. CDR1 MNHEY and CDR2 SVGAGI come from the germline V gene. The CDR3 loop spans 14 amino acids. The CDR3: CASTRLEGGHEQYF. The CDR3 DNA sequence: TGTGCCAGCACCCGCCTAGAGGGGGGCCATGAGCAGTACTTC.

This clonotype was seen many times. V gene TRBV2 combines with J gene TRBJ2-1; D might be TRBD2 (6 bases). Germline V CDR1 and CDR2: SNHLY, FYNNEI. This CDR3 has 13 residues. With 10 bases removed from V and 7 bases from J, the gap between germline ends came to 17 bases. In DNA, the CDR3 is TGTGCCACTAACTGGGGGGTGCGGAATGAGCAGTTCTTC. Translation gives CATNWGVRNEQFF.

This clonotype was counted only a few times. The chain combines TRBV9 with TRBJ1-2; TRBD1 is a possible D gene (6 bases). Germline CDR1 is SGDLS and CDR2 is YYNGEE. This CDR3 is built from 14 residues. V was shortened by 2 bases and J by 8 bases, with 16 bases between the two germline ends. The CDR3 region is CASSVGHQEPGYTF. The CDR3 DNA sequence: TGTGCCAGCAGCGTGGGACATCAGGAACCCGGCTACACCTTC.

The table lists this clonotype with a few counts. The J gene is TRBJ1-4, the V gene TRBV3-1; D remains ambiguous. Looked up from germline, CDR1 is LGHDT and CDR2 is YNNKEL (reference sequence). The CDR3 sequence is 15 residues long. The V end was cut by 0 bases, the J end by 5 bases, with 10 bases between. The DNA of the CDR3 is TGTGCCAGCAGCCAAGATCAAAACGTGAATGAAAAACTGTTTTTT. Its protein is CASSQDQNVNEKLFF.

This clonotype was recorded at least ten times. The CDR3 nucleotides read TGTGCCAGCGGAACCTATGGCTACACCTTC. Its translation is CASGTYGYTF. The V gene is TRBV7-2, the J gene TRBJ1-2, with unresolved D. The germline CDR1 and CDR2 sequences are SGHTA and FQGNSA. V was trimmed by 8 bases and J by 4 bases, leaving 5 bases between them. This CDR3 has 10 residues.

This clonotype was detected ten times or more. The V call is TRBV29-1, the J call TRBJ1-2, with D unresolved. Germline V gene data show CDR1 as SQVTM and CDR2 as ANQGSEA. There are 13 residues in the CDR3. The germline V and J ends were trimmed by 5 bases and 7 bases, with 17 bases remaining between them. The chain's CDR3 is CSVTTPGIGGYTF. The DNA for the CDR3 is TGCAGCGTTACCACCCCGGGGATCGGTGGCTACACCTTC. Drawing the rest from reference TRBV29-1 and TRBJ1-2, the complete variable domain is SAVISQKPSRDICQRGTSLTIQCQVDSQVTMMFWYRQQPGQSLTLIATANQGSEATYESGFVIDKFPISRPNLTFSTLTVSNMSPEDSSIYLCSVTTPGIGGYTFGSGTRLTVV.

The genes are TRBV4-1 and TRBJ2-3; 9 nucleotides line up with TRBD2. Unmatched junction bases numbered 7, after V lost 4 bases and J lost 2 bases. Per germline, CDR1 MGHRA and CDR2 YSYEKL. This CDR3 is built from 16 residues. In nucleotides, the CDR3 is TGCGCCAGCAGCCTATCTAGCGGGGCCGACACAGATACGCAGTATTTT. Its translation is CASSLSSGADTDTQYF.

This clonotype was counted ten times or more. The chain has TRBV3-1 and TRBJ2-1; D possibly matches TRBD1 or TRBD2 (5 bases each). The CDR3 totals 17 residues. CDR1 is LGHDT and CDR2 is YNNKEL in the germline V gene (reference sequence). Trimming stripped 0 bases from V and 5 bases from J, with 17 bases between. The CDR3, as DNA: TGTGCCAGCAGCCAAGATCCAGTGGCAGGGACGAACAATGAGCAGTTCTTC. It is translated as CASSQDPVAGTNNEQFF.

In this sample, this clonotype turned up many times. This chain uses TRBV24-1 with TRBJ1-1; D gene unclear. The CDR3 is 14 residues long. Trimming shortened V by 4 bases and J by 3 bases, and 11 bases separated the two germline ends. Germline CDR1 KGHDR, CDR2 SFDVKD. The CDR3 DNA is TGTGCCACCAGTGACCCAAAAGCGGACACTGAAGCTTTCTTT. It is translated as CATSDPKADTEAFF.

The V and J genes are TRBV3-1 and TRBJ2-2, with 10 bases matching TRBD2. Unmatched junction bases numbered 10, after V lost 0 bases and J lost 3 bases. From germline, CDR1 is LGHDT and CDR2 YNNKEL (reference sequence). The CDR3 sequence is 19 residues long. DNA for the CDR3: TGTGCCAGCAGCCAAGAAGTGCTAGCGGGAGCTGATCACACCGGGGAGCTGTTTTTT. It encodes CASSQEVLAGADHTGELFF.

The V call is TRBV7-9, the J call TRBJ2-4; TRBD1 aligns across 8 bases. Germline assignment: CDR1 SEHNR and CDR2 FQNEAQ (reference sequence). The CDR3 has 16 residues. Trimming removed 5 bases from V and 8 bases from J; junction bases left unmatched: 14. The CDR3 here is CASSRTTGGERDIQYF. The CDR3 region has the DNA TGTGCCAGCAGCCGAACTACAGGGGGAGAAAGAGACATTCAGTACTTC. Full variable domain (missing parts from reference TRBV7-9 and TRBJ2-4): DTGVSQNPRHKITKRGQNVTFRCDPISEHNRLYWYRQTLGQGPEFLTYFQNEAQLEKSRLLSDRFSAERPKGSFSTLEIQRTEQGDSAMYLCASSRTTGGERDIQYFGAGTRLSVL.

The rearrangement links TRBV5-1 to TRBJ2-7, with D perhaps matching TRBD2 (5 bases). Trimming pared 2 bases from V and 2 bases from J, leaving 11 bases between. The CDR3 consists of 14 residues. Germline V lookup: CDR1 SGHRS, CDR2 YFSETQ. CDR3 DNA sequence: TGCGCCAGCAGCTTTCAGACCGGGGCCTACGAGCAGTACTTC. Encoded protein: CASSFQTGAYEQYF.

To note about this clonotype: A read error is possible here, since a much larger clone lies one base away. The final CDR3 position lacks the conserved phenylalanine or tryptophan, pointing to a likely read error. This sequence joins TRBV29-1 and TRBJ1-1; D remains ambiguous. The germline V gene has CDR1 SQVTM and CDR2 ANQGSEA. V dropped 3 bases and J dropped 4 bases, with 12 bases sitting between them. There are 13 residues in the CDR3. The CDR3 region is CSVDGRLPTEAFS. The CDR3 region has the DNA TGCAGCGTTGATGGACGGCTCCCCACTGAAGCTTTCTCT.

This clonotype was counted ten times or more. The V and J genes are TRBV3-1 and TRBJ2-7; the match to TRBD2 covers 10 bases. With V trimmed by 2 bases and J by 2 bases, 3 bases remained unmatched. In germline, CDR1 is LGHDT, CDR2 YNNKEL (reference sequence). The CDR3 runs 15 residues. The CDR3 loop reads CASSQRLAGAYEQYF. The CDR3 DNA is TGTGCCAGCAGCCAAAGGCTAGCGGGGGCCTACGAGCAGTACTTC.

This clonotype was recorded at least ten times. The chain couples TRBV20-1 to TRBJ1-2, with 7 bases that match TRBD1. CDR1 and CDR2 from the germline V gene are DFQATT and SNEGSKA (reference sequence). V shed 6 bases, J shed 1 base, and the junction held 5 bases outside the gene matches. CDR3 size: 13 residues. The CDR3 region has the DNA TGCAGTGCCATCACAGGGGATAACTATGGCTACACCTTC. It encodes CSAITGDNYGYTF.

This clonotype was seen only a few times. The V and J genes are TRBV2 and TRBJ2-3, with D possibly TRBD2 on 6 matching bases. The CDR3 runs 15 residues. V gave up 4 bases and J gave up 1 base, with 12 bases separating them. The V gene's germline CDR1 is SNHLY and CDR2 FYNNEI. CDR3 sequence: CASSVVGGGTDTQYF. For the CDR3, the DNA is TGTGCCAGCAGTGTTGTAGGCGGGGGCACAGATACGCAGTATTTT. Complete variable domain (other parts from reference TRBV2 and TRBJ2-3): EPEVTQTPSHQVTQMGQEVILRCVPISNHLYFYWYRQILGQKVEFLVSFYNNEISEKSEIFDDQFSVERPDGSNFTLKIRSTKLEDSAMYFCASSVVGGGTDTQYFGPGTRLTVL.

Concerning this clonotype: A clone one base away is much larger, so this may be a read error. The chain combines TRBV5-5 with TRBJ2-3, with D possibly being TRBD2 (5 bases). This CDR3 has 15 residues. Germline V gene data show CDR1 as SGHKS and CDR2 as YYEKEE (reference sequence). DNA for the CDR3: TGTGCCAACAGCTGGCAGGCGGGTAGCACAGATACGCAGTATTTT. Protein: CANSWQAGSTDTQYF.

This clonotype was detected a few times. This chain joins TRBV20-1 and TRBJ1-5, with D uncertain. Germline V gives CDR1 DFQATT, CDR2 SNEGSKA (reference sequence). V was trimmed by 3 bases and J by 4 bases, leaving 13 bases between them. CDR3 length: 14 amino acids. The CDR3 nucleotides are TGCAGTGCTAGCCCAGGAAAAGGAAATCAGCCCCAGCATTTT. It translates to CSASPGKGNQPQHF.